What follows are 8 T cell receptor beta chains derived from one specimen sequenced in a study of post-analysis software for immune sequencing data. Unique molecular identifiers were present in the TCR beta cDNA libraries. Via MiXCR, TCRdb re-called the PCR reads, giving one row per CDR3 protein. The sample lists some 260,000 distinct CDR3 sequences; 36% were seen once. The antigens these receptors bind are not known. Findings and limits, study-wide: Higher frequency in patients than in controls was seen for several TRBV segments, with TRBV5-6, TRBV5-1 and TRBV20-1 among them.

The sequencing sample was made of blood. Every receptor here comes from a girl aged 5-17 years with multiple sclerosis.

This clonotype was detected once. This chain's CDR3 is CSASTGLAGITDTQYF. The CDR3, as DNA: TGCAGTGCTAGCACCGGACTAGCGGGGATCACAGATACGCAGTATTTT. The J gene is TRBJ2-3, the V gene TRBV20-1, with 12 bases matching TRBD2. Germline CDR1 and CDR2: DFQATT and SNEGSKA (reference sequence). Trimming took 3 bases from V and 2 from J; bases not matched to a gene: 6. The CDR3 has 16 residues.

This clonotype was seen at least ten times. The chain combines TRBV7-2 with TRBJ2-1, with 8 bases matching TRBD2. Germline trimming cut 6 bases from V and 0 bases from J; bases unmatched to any gene: 7. The CDR3 is made up of 16 amino acids. The germline CDR1 and CDR2 sequences are SGHTA and FQGNSA. The CDR3 reads CASSYAGTSSYNEQFF. DNA of the CDR3: TGTGCCAGCAGTTACGCCGGGACTAGCTCCTACAATGAGCAGTTCTTC.

V usage is TRBV7-3 and J usage is TRBJ2-1; TRBD1 aligns across 7 bases. V shed 5 bases, J shed 10 bases, and the junction held 5 bases outside the gene matches. Germline-derived CDR1 and CDR2 are SGHTA and FQGTGA. There are 12 residues in the CDR3. The CDR3 region has the DNA TGTGCCAGCAGCATGACAGGGTACGAGCAGTTCTTC. This gives the protein CASSMTGYEQFF.

This clonotype was counted at least ten times. V and J are TRBV20-1 and TRBJ2-1, with D hard to call. Trimming cost V 0 bases and J 9 bases, with 6 bases left between them. Germline-derived CDR1 and CDR2 are DFQATT and SNEGSKA (reference sequence). This CDR3 is 11 amino acids long. In DNA form, the CDR3 reads TGCAGTGCTAGAGAAATCACTGAGCAGTTCTTC. Its protein product is CSAREITEQFF.

This clonotype occurred a few times. The rearrangement links TRBV28 to TRBJ1-1; D uncertain. Trimming cost V 6 bases and J 4 bases, with 18 bases left between them. Germline-derived CDR1 and CDR2 are MDHEN and SYDVKM. The CDR3 runs to 15 residues. CDR3 residues: CASRPTGGSGTEAFF. The CDR3 DNA reads as TGTGCCAGCAGACCCACCGGAGGGTCGGGCACTGAAGCTTTCTTT.

V is TRBV6-5 and J is TRBJ1-2, with a tentative D call TRBD1 (5 bases). This CDR3 is 14 amino acids long. The germline V and J ends were trimmed by 0 bases and 4 bases, with 9 bases remaining between them. From germline, CDR1 is MNHEY and CDR2 SVGAGI. The CDR3 region is CASSYSPGSYGYTF. Here the CDR3 DNA reads TGTGCCAGCAGTTACTCACCAGGGTCCTATGGCTACACCTTC.

This clonotype showed up many times. The chain employs TRBV7-9 and TRBJ2-3, with 12 nucleotides matching TRBD2. The CDR3 extends over 15 amino acids. The germline gives CDR1 SEHNR, CDR2 FQNEAQ (reference sequence). The V and J ends lost 7 bases and 5 bases, in that order; junction bases with no gene match: 7. The CDR3: CASILTSGGQDTQYF. The CDR3 DNA is TGTGCCAGCATCTTGACTAGCGGGGGACAAGATACGCAGTATTTT.

Turning to this clonotype: This may be a read error: a much more frequent sequence differs by one nucleotide. The V gene is TRBV7-8, the J gene TRBJ2-1; D is unclear. The ends were cut back, 5 bases at V and 5 bases at J, with 16 bases in the middle. CDR1 is SGHVS and CDR2 is FQNEAQ in the germline V gene. This CDR3 is built from 15 residues. The CDR3 region is CASSLLGHSDNEQFF. The CDR3 DNA sequence: TGTGCCAGCAGCCTCCTCGGGCATTCGGACAATGAGCAGTTCTTC.